One sample yielded the 24 T cell receptor beta chains listed below, sequenced in a study of blood T cell repertoires in COVID-19. Profiled with immunoSEQ multiplex PCR; TCRdb holds only in-frame clones, not every one. The repertoire holds 170,000 or so clones, 85% to 95% seen once, with 0.53% in the top ten. The sequenced sample was peripheral blood. Receptor source: a man aged 50-59 years with acute or convalescent COVID-19.

This clone occurred a few times. The genes are TRBV7-9 and TRBJ2-7, with D hard to call. The V gene lost 2 bases and the J gene lost 2 bases, with 10 bases spanning the gap. This CDR3 spans 14 amino acids. The V gene's germline CDR1 is SEHNR and CDR2 FQNEAQ (reference sequence). CDR3 sequence reads: CASSLMAETYEQYF. In nucleotides, the CDR3 is TGTGCCAGCAGCTTAATGGCGGAAACCTACGAGCAGTACTTC.

This clone was counted ten times or more. The rearrangement uses TRBV24-1 and TRBJ2-2; no firm D call. Germline CDR1 reads KGHDR; CDR2 reads SFDVKD. V lost 9 bases and J lost 4, with 11 bases in between. The CDR3 loop spans 13 amino acids. CDR3 region: CATLDPGTGELFF. The CDR3 DNA is TGTGCCACCCTAGATCCGGGCACCGGGGAGCTGTTTTTT.

This clone was picked up one time. The rearrangement uses TRBV19 and TRBJ2-7; 13 bases line up with TRBD2. Germline-derived CDR1 and CDR2 are LNHDA and SQIVND (reference sequence). Trimming at V came to 5 bases and at J to 2 bases, leaving 3 bases not matched to a gene. This CDR3 region has 15 residues. The CDR3: CASSATSGGTYEQYV. The DNA of the CDR3 is TGTGCCAGTAGTGCGACTAGCGGGGGGACCTACGAGCAGTACGTC.

This clone was seen just once. This chain links TRBV28 with TRBJ2-7; D possibly corresponds to TRBD2 (5 bases). The length of the CDR3 is 15 residues. Germline V CDR1 and CDR2: MDHEN, SYDVKM. V dropped 2 bases and J dropped 3 bases, with 14 bases sitting between them. CDR3 nucleotides: TGTGCCAGCAGTTTAAGCGGACGGCGGAGCTACGAGCAGTACTTC. Its protein is CASSLSGRRSYEQYF.

This chain's CDR3 is CASSKGQGGNQPQHF. As DNA, the CDR3 is TGTGCCAGTAGTAAGGGACAGGGTGGCAATCAGCCCCAGCATTTT. The chain links TRBV19 to TRBJ1-5, with 9 positions matching TRBD1. Germline CDR1 LNHDA, CDR2 SQIVND (reference sequence). J gave up 2 bases and V 4 bases, and 3 bases lay outside the gene matches. This CDR3 is built from 15 residues.

This clone was detected once. V and J are TRBV6-5 and TRBJ1-4; D unclear. Germline assignment: CDR1 MNHEY and CDR2 SVGAGI. The CDR3 extends over 11 amino acids. Trimming removed 8 bases from V and 5 bases from J, with 6 bases in between. CDR3 amino acids: CASGENEKLFF. CDR3 in DNA: TGTGCCAGCGGAGAGAATGAAAAACTGTTTTTT.

The chain links TRBV18 to TRBJ2-3; 7 bases fit TRBD2. J lost 1 base, V lost 5 bases, and 3 bases had no gene match. The CDR3 runs to 14 residues. In germline, CDR1 is KGHSH, CDR2 LQKENI. CDR3 DNA sequence: TGTGCCAGCTCAGGAGGACTAGGCACAGATACGCAGTATTTT. This gives the protein CASSGGLGTDTQYF.

As DNA, the CDR3 is TGTGCCAGCAGTTTGGACATAAGGAATTCACCCCTCCACTTT. Its protein is CASSLDIRNSPLHF. The chain carries TRBV27 and TRBJ1-6, with a weak D call TRBD1 (5 bases). The CDR3 length is 14 residues. Per the germline V gene, CDR1 is MNHEY and CDR2 is SMNVEV (reference sequence). With 3 bases removed from V and 7 bases from J, the gap between germline ends came to 10 bases.

The chain couples TRBV28 to TRBJ1-1; 9 nucleotides line up with TRBD1. The length of the CDR3 is 13 residues. Trimming cost V 5 bases and J 5 bases; bases outside gene matches: 3. Germline V gene lookup returns CDR1 MDHEN and CDR2 SYDVKM. CDR3 amino acids: CASSADRGTEAFF. In DNA, the CDR3 is TGTGCCAGCAGTGCCGACAGGGGGACTGAAGCTTTCTTT.

As concerns this clone: The same CDR3 can be traced to other DNA sequences in this sample. The rearrangement links TRBV18 to TRBJ1-1, with D unclear. Germline V gene sequence: CDR1 KGHSH, CDR2 LQKENI. V was pared by 3 bases and J by 3 bases, with 11 bases between. This CDR3 spans 14 amino acids. The CDR3 region is CASSPRGGDTEAFF. The CDR3, as DNA: TGTGCCAGCTCACCTCGGGGAGGTGACACTGAAGCTTTCTTT.

The chain links TRBV28 to TRBJ1-4; TRBD1 matches at 7 bases. The CDR3 is made up of 14 amino acids. Per germline, CDR1 MDHEN and CDR2 SYDVKM. Trimming took 4 bases from V and 7 from J; bases not matched to a gene: 6. This CDR3 is CASSSTGVGEKLFF. In DNA, the CDR3 is TGTGCCAGCAGTTCAACAGGGGTTGGTGAAAAACTGTTTTTT.

The J gene is TRBJ1-2, the V gene TRBV6-2 or TRBV6-3; possibly TRBD1 for D (6 bases). Germline CDR1 MNHEY, CDR2 SVGEGT. Trimming stripped 5 bases from V and 2 bases from J, with 6 bases between. This CDR3 is 12 amino acids long. CDR3 DNA: TGTGCCAGCAGTGGACAGAACTATGGCTACACCTTC. Amino acids: CASSGQNYGYTF.

The chain uses TRBV30 and TRBJ2-2, with 10 bases lining up with TRBD2. The CDR3 sequence is 14 residues long. Germline loops: CDR1 GTSNPN, CDR2 SVGIG (reference sequence). The trim removed 8 bases at V and 5 bases at J, leaving 8 bases unmatched. The CDR3 sequence: CAVEAGGGTGELFF. CDR3 nucleotides: TGTGCCGTAGAAGCGGGAGGGGGGACCGGGGAGCTGTTTTTT.

The chain carries TRBV9 and TRBJ2-7; 11 bases agree with TRBD2. The CDR3 consists of 14 residues. V dropped 5 bases and J dropped 4; count of bases not matched to a gene: 5. Per germline, CDR1 SGDLS and CDR2 YYNGEE. The CDR3 sequence is CASSTTSGKYEQYF. CDR3 in DNA: TGTGCCAGCAGTACGACTAGCGGGAAGTACGAGCAGTACTTC.

The chain combines TRBV11-2 with TRBJ1-3; D uncertain. Germline CDR1 and CDR2: SGHAT and FQNNGV. This CDR3 spans 15 amino acids. V lost 2 bases to trimming and J lost 4 bases, with 12 bases between them. In DNA form, the CDR3 reads TGTGCCAGCAGCTTACCCCTCCTCCTAGGAAACACCATATATTTT. The encoded protein is CASSLPLLLGNTIYF.

V usage is TRBV7-6 and J usage is TRBJ2-7; D is ambiguous. The CDR3 length is 14 residues. V lost 1 base, J lost 2 bases, and 9 bases lay in between. Germline CDR1 reads SGHVS; CDR2 reads FNYEAQ. The CDR3 coding sequence is TGTGCCAGCAGCTTAGTCAGCGAGGCCTACGAGCAGTACTTC. Encoded protein: CASSLVSEAYEQYF.

CDR3 bases: TGTGCCAGCAGTGAGGGGGCAAGCACCGGGGAGCTGTTTTTT. It codes for CASSEGASTGELFF. V is TRBV6-4 and J is TRBJ2-2, with a weak D call TRBD1 (6 bases). The ends were cut back, 3 bases at V and 4 bases at J, with 9 bases in the middle. Germline CDR1 MRHNA, CDR2 SNTAGT. The CDR3 is 14 residues long.

This clone was seen only a few times. The chain recombines TRBV7-3 with TRBJ2-2; possibly TRBD1 for D (5 bases). Between the trimmed V and J ends, which lost 5 bases and 3 bases, there was a span of 16 bases. The V gene's germline CDR1 is SGHTA and CDR2 FQGTGA. There are 16 residues in the CDR3. The CDR3 reads CASSPWGSADTGELFF. CDR3 bases: TGTGCCAGCAGCCCATGGGGCAGTGCTGACACCGGGGAGCTGTTTTTT. Full variable domain (missing parts from reference TRBV7-3 and TRBJ2-2): GAGVSQTPSNKVTEKGKYVELRCDPISGHTALYWYRQSLGQGPEFLIYFQGTGAADDSGLPNDRFFAVRPEGSVSTLKIQRTERGDSAVYLCASSPWGSADTGELFFGEGSRLTVL.

The chain links TRBV28 to TRBJ2-7, with TRBD2 as a possible D gene (5 bases). CDR3 length equals 14 residues. CDR1 is MDHEN, CDR2 SYDVKM, per germline. The V gene lost 8 bases and the J gene lost 1 base, with 15 bases spanning the gap. The CDR3 is CASVPSGLSYEQYV. Here the CDR3 DNA reads TGTGCCAGCGTTCCCAGCGGCTTATCCTACGAGCAGTACGTC.

The chain uses TRBV7-8 and TRBJ2-5, with 9 bases lining up with TRBD2. Trimming removed 2 bases from V and 2 bases from J; junction bases left unmatched: 6. This CDR3 contains 16 residues. Germline loops: CDR1 SGHVS, CDR2 FQNEAQ. The CDR3 coding sequence is TGTGCCAGCAGCTTACGGGCTAGCGGGGTACAAGAGACCCAGTACTTC. Protein product: CASSLRASGVQETQYF.

CDR3 nucleotide sequence: TGTGCCACCAGCAGAGGGGGACAGGGGTATCAGCCCCAGCATTTT. Protein sequence: CATSRGGQGYQPQHF. The chain uses TRBV15 and TRBJ1-5, with 10 bases lining up with TRBD1. The CDR3 runs 15 residues. V shed 1 base, J shed 5 bases, and the junction held 2 bases outside the gene matches. Germline V gene data show CDR1 as LNHNV and CDR2 as YYDKDF (reference sequence).

The V and J genes are TRBV11-2 and TRBJ1-6; 7 nucleotides match TRBD1. With V trimmed by 7 bases and J by 7 bases, 7 bases remained unmatched. Germline assignment: CDR1 SGHAT and CDR2 FQNNGV. The CDR3 extends over 14 amino acids. Written as DNA, the CDR3 is TGTGCCAGCACCGACAGGGTCTTGAATTCACCCCTCCACTTT. Its translation: CASTDRVLNSPLHF.

The genes are TRBV2 and TRBJ1-5; TRBD1 agrees at 9 bases. The V and J ends lost 6 bases and 5 bases, in that order; junction bases with no gene match: 5. There are 14 residues in the CDR3. Per germline, CDR1 SNHLY and CDR2 FYNNEI. The CDR3 DNA is TGTGCCAGCAGCGCTACAGGGGGCTATCAGCCCCAGCATTTT. Translating it yields CASSATGGYQPQHF.

The rearrangement links TRBV19 to TRBJ2-7, with 8 bases matching TRBD1. CDR1 is LNHDA and CDR2 is SQIVND in the germline V gene (reference sequence). There are 13 residues in the CDR3. V lost 11 bases, J lost 3 bases, and 9 bases stayed unmatched. The CDR3 loop is CASQSDRGYEQYF. DNA for the CDR3: TGTGCCTCCCAAAGCGACAGGGGCTACGAGCAGTACTTC.